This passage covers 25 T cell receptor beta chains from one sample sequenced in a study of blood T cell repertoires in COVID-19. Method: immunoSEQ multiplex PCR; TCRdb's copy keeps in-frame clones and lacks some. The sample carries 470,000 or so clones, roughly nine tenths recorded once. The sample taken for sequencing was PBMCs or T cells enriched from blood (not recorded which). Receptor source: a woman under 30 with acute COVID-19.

The CDR3 sequence: CASSQDRLDNSPLHF. The CDR3 nucleotides read TGTGCCAGCAGCCAGGACAGGCTCGACAATTCACCCCTCCACTTT. The chain has TRBV4-2 and TRBJ1-6; TRBD1 matches at 7 bases. J was trimmed by 7 bases and V by 3 bases; bases with no gene match: 6. Germline loops: CDR1 LGHNA, CDR2 YNFKEQ. This CDR3 region has 15 residues.

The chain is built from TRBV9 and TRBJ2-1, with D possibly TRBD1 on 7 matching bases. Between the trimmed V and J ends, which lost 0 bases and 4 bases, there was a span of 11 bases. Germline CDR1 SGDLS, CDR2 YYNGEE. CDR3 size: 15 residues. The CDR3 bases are TGTGCCAGCAGCGTAGGGCAGGGGGGATACAATGAGCAGTTCTTC. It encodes CASSVGQGGYNEQFF.

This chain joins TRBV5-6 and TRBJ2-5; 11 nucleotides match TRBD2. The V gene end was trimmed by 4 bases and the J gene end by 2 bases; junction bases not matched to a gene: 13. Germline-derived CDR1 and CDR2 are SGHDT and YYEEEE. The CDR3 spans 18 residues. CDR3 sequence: CASSPLSRLAGGQETQYF. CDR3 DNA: TGTGCCAGCAGCCCTCTCAGTAGGCTAGCGGGAGGACAAGAGACCCAGTACTTC.

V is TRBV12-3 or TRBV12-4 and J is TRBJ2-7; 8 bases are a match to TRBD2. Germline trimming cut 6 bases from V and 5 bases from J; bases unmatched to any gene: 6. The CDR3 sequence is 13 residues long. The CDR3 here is CASRGLAGNEQYF. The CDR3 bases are TGTGCCAGCAGAGGACTAGCAGGGAACGAGCAGTACTTC.

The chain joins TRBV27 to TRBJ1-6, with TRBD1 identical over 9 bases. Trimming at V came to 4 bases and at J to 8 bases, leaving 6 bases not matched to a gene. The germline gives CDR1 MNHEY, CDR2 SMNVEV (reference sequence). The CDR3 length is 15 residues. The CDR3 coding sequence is TGTGCCAGCAGTTACGGGACAGGGACGTATTCACCCCTCCACTTT. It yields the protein CASSYGTGTYSPLHF.

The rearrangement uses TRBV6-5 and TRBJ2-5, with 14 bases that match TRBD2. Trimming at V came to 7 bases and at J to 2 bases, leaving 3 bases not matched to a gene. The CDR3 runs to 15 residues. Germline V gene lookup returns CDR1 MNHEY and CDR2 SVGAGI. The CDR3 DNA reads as TGTGCCAGCAATAGACTAGCGGGGGGGCAAGAGACCCAGTACTTC. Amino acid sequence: CASNRLAGGQETQYF.

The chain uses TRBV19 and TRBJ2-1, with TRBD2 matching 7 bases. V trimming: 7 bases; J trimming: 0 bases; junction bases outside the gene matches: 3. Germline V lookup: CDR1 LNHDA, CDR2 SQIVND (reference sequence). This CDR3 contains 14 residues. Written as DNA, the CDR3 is TGTGCCAGTACTGGACTAGGCTCCTACAATGAGCAGTTCTTC. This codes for CASTGLGSYNEQFF. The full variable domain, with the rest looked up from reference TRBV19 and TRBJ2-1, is DGGITQSPKYLFRKEGQNVTLSCEQNLNHDAMYWYRQDPGQGLRLIYYSQIVNDFQKGDIAEGYSVSREKKESFPLTVTSAQKNPTAFYLCASTGLGSYNEQFFGPGTRLTVL.

The CDR3: CSPGLAGSYNEQFF. The CDR3 DNA sequence: TGCAGCCCGGGACTAGCGGGATCCTACAATGAGCAGTTCTTC. This chain uses TRBV29-1 with TRBJ2-1; 13 bases align to TRBD2. The CDR3 contains 14 residues. The ends lost 8 bases at V and 1 base at J; junction bases unmatched: 2. In germline, CDR1 is SQVTM, CDR2 ANQGSEA.

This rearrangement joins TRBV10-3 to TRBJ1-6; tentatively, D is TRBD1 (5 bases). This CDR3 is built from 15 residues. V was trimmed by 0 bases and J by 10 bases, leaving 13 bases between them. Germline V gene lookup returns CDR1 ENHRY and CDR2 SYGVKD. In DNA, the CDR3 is TGTGCCATCAGTGAGTCGTCGGAGGGACGCTCACCCCTCCACTTT. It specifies CAISESSEGRSPLHF.

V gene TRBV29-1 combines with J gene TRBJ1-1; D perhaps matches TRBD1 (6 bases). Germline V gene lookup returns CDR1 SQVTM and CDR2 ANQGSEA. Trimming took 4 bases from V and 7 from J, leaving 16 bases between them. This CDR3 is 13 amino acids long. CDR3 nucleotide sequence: TGCAGCGTTGGGCCAGACAGGAAGGGTGAAGCTTTCTTT. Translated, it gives CSVGPDRKGEAFF.

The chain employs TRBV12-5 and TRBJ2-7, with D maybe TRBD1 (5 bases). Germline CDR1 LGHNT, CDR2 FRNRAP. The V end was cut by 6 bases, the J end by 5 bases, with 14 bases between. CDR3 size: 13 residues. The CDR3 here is CASGAKGHHEQYF. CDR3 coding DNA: TGTGCTAGTGGAGCGAAGGGGCACCACGAGCAGTACTTC.

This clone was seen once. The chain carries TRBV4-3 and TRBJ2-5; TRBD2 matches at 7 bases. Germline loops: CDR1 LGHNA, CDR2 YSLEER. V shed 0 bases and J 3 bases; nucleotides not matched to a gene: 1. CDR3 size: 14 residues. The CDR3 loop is CASSQDAGEETQYF. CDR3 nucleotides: TGCGCCAGCAGCCAAGATGCGGGGGAAGAGACCCAGTACTTC.

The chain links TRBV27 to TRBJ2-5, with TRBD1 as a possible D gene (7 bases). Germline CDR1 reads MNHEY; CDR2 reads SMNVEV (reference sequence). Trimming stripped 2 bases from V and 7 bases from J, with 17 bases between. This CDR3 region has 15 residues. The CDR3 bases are TGTGCCAGCAGTTTAGGTGGAGGGGGCGCGGGGACCCAGTACTTC. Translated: CASSLGGGGAGTQYF.

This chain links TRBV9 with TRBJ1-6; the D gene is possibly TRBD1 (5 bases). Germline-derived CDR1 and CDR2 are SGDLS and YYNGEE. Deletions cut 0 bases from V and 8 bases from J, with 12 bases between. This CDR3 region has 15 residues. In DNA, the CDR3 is TGTGCCAGCAGCGTAGCGGTTCAGGGTGATTCACCCCTCCACTTT. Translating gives CASSVAVQGDSPLHF. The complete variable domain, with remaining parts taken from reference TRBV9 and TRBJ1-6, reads DSGVTQTPKHLITATGQRVTLRCSPRSGDLSVYWYQQSLDQGLQFLIQYYNGEERAKGNILERFSAQQFPDLHSELNLSSLELGDSALYFCASSVAVQGDSPLHFGNGTRLTVT.

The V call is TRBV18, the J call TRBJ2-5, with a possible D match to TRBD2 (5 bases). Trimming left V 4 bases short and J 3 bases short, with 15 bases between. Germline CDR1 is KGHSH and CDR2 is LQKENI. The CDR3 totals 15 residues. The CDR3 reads CASSQTPAEEETQYF. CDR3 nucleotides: TGTGCCAGCTCACAGACCCCTGCGGAGGAAGAGACCCAGTACTTC.

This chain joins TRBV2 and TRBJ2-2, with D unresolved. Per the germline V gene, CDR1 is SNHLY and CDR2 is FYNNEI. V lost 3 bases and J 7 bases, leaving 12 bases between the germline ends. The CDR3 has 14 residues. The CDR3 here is CASSDWQVIGELFF. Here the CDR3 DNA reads TGTGCCAGCAGTGATTGGCAGGTCATCGGGGAGCTGTTTTTT.

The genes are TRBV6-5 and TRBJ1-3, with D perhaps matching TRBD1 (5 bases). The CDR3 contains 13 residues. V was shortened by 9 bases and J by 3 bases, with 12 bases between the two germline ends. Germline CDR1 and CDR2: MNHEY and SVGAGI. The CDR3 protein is CASYGGGGNTIYF. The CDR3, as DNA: TGTGCCAGTTACGGGGGTGGTGGAAACACCATATATTTT.

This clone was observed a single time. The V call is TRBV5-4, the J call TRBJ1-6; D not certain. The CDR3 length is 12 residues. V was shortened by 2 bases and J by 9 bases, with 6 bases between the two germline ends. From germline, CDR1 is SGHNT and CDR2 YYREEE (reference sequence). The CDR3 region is CASSFGSSPLHF. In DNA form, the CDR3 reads TGTGCCAGCAGCTTCGGTTCTTCACCCCTCCACTTT.

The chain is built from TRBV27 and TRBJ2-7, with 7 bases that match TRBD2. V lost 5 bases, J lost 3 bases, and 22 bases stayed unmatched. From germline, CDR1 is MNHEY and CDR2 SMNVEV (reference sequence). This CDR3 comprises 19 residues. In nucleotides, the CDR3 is TGTGCCAGCAGTCCAATATTTCCCTCCAGGGCGGGAGTCTACTACGAGCAGTACTTC. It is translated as CASSPIFPSRAGVYYEQYF.

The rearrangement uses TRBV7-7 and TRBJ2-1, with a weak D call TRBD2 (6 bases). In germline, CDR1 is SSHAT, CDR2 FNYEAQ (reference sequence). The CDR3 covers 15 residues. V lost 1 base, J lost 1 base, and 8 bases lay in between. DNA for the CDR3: TGTGCCAGCAGCTTAGGTAGCGGTTCCTACAATGAGCAGTTCTTC. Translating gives CASSLGSGSYNEQFF.

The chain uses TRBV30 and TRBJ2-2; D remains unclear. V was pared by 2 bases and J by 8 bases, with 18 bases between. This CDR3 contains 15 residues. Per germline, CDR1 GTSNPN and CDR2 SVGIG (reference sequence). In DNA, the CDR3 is TGTGCCTGGAGTAGGCCGGAGACCTTTTTGGGGGAGCTGTTTTTT. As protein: CAWSRPETFLGELFF.

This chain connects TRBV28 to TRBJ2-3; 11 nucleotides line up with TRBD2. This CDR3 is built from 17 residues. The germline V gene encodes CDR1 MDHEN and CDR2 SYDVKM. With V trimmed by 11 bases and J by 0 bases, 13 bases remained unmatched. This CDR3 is CACLSSGRHPSTDTQYF. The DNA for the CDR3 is TGTGCCTGCCTTTCTAGCGGGAGGCACCCTAGCACAGATACGCAGTATTTT.

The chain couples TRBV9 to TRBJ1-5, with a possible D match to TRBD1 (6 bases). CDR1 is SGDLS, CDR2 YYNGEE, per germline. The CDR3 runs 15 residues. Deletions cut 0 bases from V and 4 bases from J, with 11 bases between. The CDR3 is CASSVDLGANQPQHF. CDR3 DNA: TGTGCCAGCAGCGTAGATTTGGGGGCAAATCAGCCCCAGCATTTT.

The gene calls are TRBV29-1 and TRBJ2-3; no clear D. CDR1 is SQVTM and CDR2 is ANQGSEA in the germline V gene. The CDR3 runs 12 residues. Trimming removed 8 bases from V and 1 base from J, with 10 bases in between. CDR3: CSIWAGTDTQYF. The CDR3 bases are TGCAGCATCTGGGCAGGCACAGATACGCAGTATTTT.

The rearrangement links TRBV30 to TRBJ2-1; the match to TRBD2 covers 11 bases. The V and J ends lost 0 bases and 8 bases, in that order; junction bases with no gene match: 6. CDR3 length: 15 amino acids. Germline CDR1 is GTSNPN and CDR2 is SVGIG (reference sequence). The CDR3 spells CAWSVASGRRDEQFF. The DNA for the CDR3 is TGTGCCTGGAGTGTAGCTAGCGGGAGGAGGGATGAGCAGTTCTTC.